Each of the 2 T cell receptor beta chains below was sequenced from the same sample in a study of radiotherapy plus CTLA-4 blockade in lung cancer. The repertoire was sequenced with immunoSEQ multiplex PCR; TCRdb's copy has only in-frame clones and lacks some. Of some 100,000 clones detected, 78% appear once; the ten largest clones hold about 5.2%. Sequenced here: peripheral blood, sampled from a patient treated with radiotherapy plus ipilimumab. These TCRs come from a human donor with non-small cell lung cancer who had a partial response to radiotherapy plus ipilimumab.

The V and J genes are TRBV6-5 and TRBJ1-5; D is uncertain. The CDR3 extends over 16 amino acids. Trimming left V 4 bases short and J 2 bases short, with 15 bases between. CDR1 and CDR2 from the germline V gene are MNHEY and SVGAGI. CDR3 protein: CASSSLSTMGNQPQHF. In DNA form, the CDR3 reads TGTGCCAGCAGTTCCCTGAGCACGATGGGCAATCAGCCCCAGCATTTT.

The rearrangement uses TRBV4-2 and TRBJ2-3, with TRBD2 identical over 7 bases. V was clipped by 0 bases and J by 9 bases; unmatched bases: 6. This CDR3 has 14 residues. The germline V gene encodes CDR1 LGHNA and CDR2 YNFKEQ. The CDR3 region is CASSQDRAGDTQYF. The CDR3 nucleotides read TGTGCCAGCAGCCAAGATCGGGCGGGAGACACGCAGTATTTT.